This T cell receptor beta chain stems from a study of T-cell memory formation after mild COVID-19 (dated by TCRdb to the early 2020s). Regarding the complete study: TCR sequence clusters from the two donors were largely donor specific. In a couple of donors, T-cell clones that expanded and contracted after mild COVID-19 were tracked by sequencing TCRalpha and TCRbeta repertoires over time. The cohort was made up of two young adult volunteers, one female and one male, who were previously healthy.

Between the V and J ends, shortened by 0 bases and 0 bases respectively, the junction contains 3 bases. Via the germline V gene, CDR1 is MNHEY and CDR2 SVGEGT. The CDR3 runs 13 amino acids, cysteine and phenylalanine included. The CDR3 DNA has 39 bases and is translated from base 1. Sequencing took place on an Illumina NovaSeq 6000. TCRalpha and TCRbeta cDNA libraries were constructed by 5'RACE with constant-segment primers, with sample barcodes and unique molecular identifiers being introduced. RNA was extracted from every sample with Trizol reagent. Libraries were amplified in two PCR steps, with a second sample barcode and Illumina TruSeq adapters added in the second step. The libraries were sequenced on an Illumina NovaSeq using 2 x 150 bp paired-end reads. As for the original processing: The reads were demultiplexed and collapsed into UMI-guided consensus sequences using migec v1.2.7. Using mixcr v2.1.11, UMI consensuses were aligned to TRA and TRB V and J templates and then assembled into clonotypes. A clonotype was counted as expanded or contracted only when both edgeR and NoisET called the clonotype significant, with the noise models trained on biological replicates. For edgeR calls, the cutoffs were a false discovery rate-adjusted p below 0.01 and a log2 fold-change threshold of 1. PCA with hierarchical clustering of max-normalized trajectories of the 1000 most abundant clonotypes was used as exploratory dynamics analysis. Separately sequenced CD4+ and CD8+ repertoires were used to assign the CD4 or CD8 phenotype of responding clones. TCRdb ran its own pipeline on the public reads, namely fastp trimming at Q25 and MiXCR clone calling, and kept in-frame beta chains. Here each entry gathers all rows of one CDR3 protein and keeps the most common genes and DNA. The V and J calls were not made by the authors but by TCRdb's processing. This sample is represented by 450,000 to 650,000 distinct CDR3 sequences; about a sixth of them were singletons. The ten largest clones represent about 12% of the sample.

This clonotype was seen at least ten times. This clone's antigen is unknown. No base-level quality is on record; no much larger clone is a single base apart. General findings and caveats noted by the study authors: SARS-CoV-2 specificity of the second-wave clones peaking on day 37 was not confirmed. The study covered only a couple of mild cases, and larger cohorts including severe cases with pre-infection samples were considered necessary. Some responding clones were detected in pre-infection memory, suggesting pre-existing cross-reactive memory T cells joined the SARS-CoV-2 response. Contracting CD4+ clones appeared mostly in the CM and EM memory subsets, whereas CD8+ clones were enriched in EMRA. Clones contracting from day 15 to 85 had balanced CD4/CD8 phenotypes, while a second wave expanding from day 15 to 37 was biased towards CD4+.

Ficoll-Paque density gradient centrifugation was used to isolate PBMCs. The chain was built from TRBV6-2 or TRBV6-3 and TRBJ2-7, with an unclear D gene assignment. The origin of this receptor is an adult woman who had mild COVID-19 (a few samples of this study predate the infection). The sample titles of this study are shuffled in the database, so cell type and time point are left out; the donor was told from shared clones. Source material: PBMCs or a T cell subset sorted from them (not recorded which). The CDR3 region reads CASSYSASYEQYF. The DNA sequence follows: TGTGCCAGCAGTTACTCGGCCTCCTACGAGCAGTACTTC.